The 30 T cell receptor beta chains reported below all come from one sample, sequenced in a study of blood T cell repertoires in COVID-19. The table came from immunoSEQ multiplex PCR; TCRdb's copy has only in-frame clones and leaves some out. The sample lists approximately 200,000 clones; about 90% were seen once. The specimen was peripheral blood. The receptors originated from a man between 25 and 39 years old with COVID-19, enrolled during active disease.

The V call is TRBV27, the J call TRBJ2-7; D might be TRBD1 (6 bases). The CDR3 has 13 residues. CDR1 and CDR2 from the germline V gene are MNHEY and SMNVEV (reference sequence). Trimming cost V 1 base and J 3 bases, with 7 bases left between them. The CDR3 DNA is TGTGCCAGCAGTTTATTGGACAGCTACGAGCAGTACTTC. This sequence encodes CASSLLDSYEQYF.

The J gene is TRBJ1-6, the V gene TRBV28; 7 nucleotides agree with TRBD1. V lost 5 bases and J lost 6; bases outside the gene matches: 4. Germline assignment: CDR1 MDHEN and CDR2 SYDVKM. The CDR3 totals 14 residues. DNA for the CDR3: TGTGCCAGCAGTATGACAGGGCCTAATTCACCCCTCCACTTT. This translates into CASSMTGPNSPLHF.

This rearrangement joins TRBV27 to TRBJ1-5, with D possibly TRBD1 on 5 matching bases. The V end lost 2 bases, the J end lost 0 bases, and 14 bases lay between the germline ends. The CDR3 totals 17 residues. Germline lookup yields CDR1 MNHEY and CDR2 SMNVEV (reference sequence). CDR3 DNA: TGTGCCAGCAGTTTAACGGGGGGAGGTTATAGCAATCAGCCCCAGCATTTT. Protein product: CASSLTGGGYSNQPQHF.

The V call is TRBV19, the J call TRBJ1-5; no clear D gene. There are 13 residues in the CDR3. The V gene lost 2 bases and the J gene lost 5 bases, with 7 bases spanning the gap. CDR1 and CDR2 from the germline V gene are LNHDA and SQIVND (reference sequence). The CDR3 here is CASSIQVYQPQHF. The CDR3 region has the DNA TGTGCCAGTAGTATACAGGTTTATCAGCCCCAGCATTTT.

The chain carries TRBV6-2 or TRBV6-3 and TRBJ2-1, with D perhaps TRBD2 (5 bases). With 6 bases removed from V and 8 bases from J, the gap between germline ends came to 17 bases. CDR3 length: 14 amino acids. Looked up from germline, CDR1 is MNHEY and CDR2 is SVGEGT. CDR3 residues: CASSDYSAGDEQFF. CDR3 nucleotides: TGTGCCAGCAGCGACTACTCGGCAGGTGATGAGCAGTTCTTC.

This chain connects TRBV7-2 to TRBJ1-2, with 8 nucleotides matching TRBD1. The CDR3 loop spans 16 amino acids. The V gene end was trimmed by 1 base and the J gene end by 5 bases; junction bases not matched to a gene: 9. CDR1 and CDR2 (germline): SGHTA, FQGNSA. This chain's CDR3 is CASSLGRDRTRYGYTF. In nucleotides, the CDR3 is TGTGCCAGCAGCTTAGGGCGGGACAGGACGCGGTATGGCTACACCTTC.

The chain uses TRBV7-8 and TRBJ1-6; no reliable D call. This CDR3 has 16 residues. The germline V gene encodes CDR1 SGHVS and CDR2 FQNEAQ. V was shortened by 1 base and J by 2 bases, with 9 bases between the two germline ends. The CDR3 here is CASSLGHQAYNSPLHF. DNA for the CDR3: TGTGCCAGCAGCTTAGGACATCAGGCCTATAATTCACCCCTCCACTTT.

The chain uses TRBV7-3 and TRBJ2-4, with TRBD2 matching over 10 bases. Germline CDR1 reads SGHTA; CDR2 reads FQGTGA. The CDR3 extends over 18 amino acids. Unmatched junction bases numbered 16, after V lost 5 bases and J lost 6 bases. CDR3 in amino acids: CASSPLRSGGEYGNIQYF. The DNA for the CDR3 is TGTGCCAGCAGCCCCCTGAGGAGCGGGGGGGAGTATGGAAACATTCAGTACTTC.

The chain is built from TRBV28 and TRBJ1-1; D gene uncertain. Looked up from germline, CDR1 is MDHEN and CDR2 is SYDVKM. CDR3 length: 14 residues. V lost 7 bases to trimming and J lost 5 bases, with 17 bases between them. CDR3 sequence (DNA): TGTGCCAGCACAACCTCGGGATCCGGGACTGAAGCTTTCTTT. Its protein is CASTTSGSGTEAFF.

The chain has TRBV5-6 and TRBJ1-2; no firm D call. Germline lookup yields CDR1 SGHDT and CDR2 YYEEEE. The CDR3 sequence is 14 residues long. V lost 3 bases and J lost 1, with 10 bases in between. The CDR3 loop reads CASSWPRDNYGYTF. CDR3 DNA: TGTGCCAGCAGCTGGCCACGGGATAACTATGGCTACACCTTC.

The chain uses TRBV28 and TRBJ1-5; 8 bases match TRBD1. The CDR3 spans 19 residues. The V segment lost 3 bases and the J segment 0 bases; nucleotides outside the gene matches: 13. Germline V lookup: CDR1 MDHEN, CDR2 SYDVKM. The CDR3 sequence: CASSFPGQGRSFSNQPQHF. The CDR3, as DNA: TGTGCCAGCAGTTTCCCCGGACAGGGTAGGTCGTTTAGCAATCAGCCCCAGCATTTT. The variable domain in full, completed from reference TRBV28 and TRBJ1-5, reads DVKVTQSSRYLVKRTGEKVFLECVQDMDHENMFWYRQDPGLGLRLIYFSYDVKMKEKGDIPEGYSVSREKKERFSLILESASTNQTSMYLCASSFPGQGRSFSNQPQHFGDGTRLSIL.

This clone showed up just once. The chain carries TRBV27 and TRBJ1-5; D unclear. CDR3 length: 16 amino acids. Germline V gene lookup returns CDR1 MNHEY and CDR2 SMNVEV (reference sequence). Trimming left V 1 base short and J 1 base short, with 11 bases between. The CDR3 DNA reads TGTGCCAGCAGTTTATATTCCAGAGGAAGCAATCAGCCCCAGCATTTT. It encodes CASSLYSRGSNQPQHF.

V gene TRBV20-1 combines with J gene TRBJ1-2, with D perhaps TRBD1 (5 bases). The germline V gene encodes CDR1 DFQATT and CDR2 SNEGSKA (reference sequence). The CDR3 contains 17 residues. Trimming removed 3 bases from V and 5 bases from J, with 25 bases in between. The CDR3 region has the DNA TGCAGTGCTAGTCCCGTTACACTCACGTCAGGGACTTATGGCTACACCTTC. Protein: CSASPVTLTSGTYGYTF.

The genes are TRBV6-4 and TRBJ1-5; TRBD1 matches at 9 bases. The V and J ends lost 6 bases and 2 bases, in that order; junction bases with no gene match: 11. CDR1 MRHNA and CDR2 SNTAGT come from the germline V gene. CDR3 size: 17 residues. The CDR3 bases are TGTGCCAGCAGGGACAGGGGATGGGGTATGGGCAATCAGCCCCAGCATTTT. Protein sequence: CASRDRGWGMGNQPQHF.

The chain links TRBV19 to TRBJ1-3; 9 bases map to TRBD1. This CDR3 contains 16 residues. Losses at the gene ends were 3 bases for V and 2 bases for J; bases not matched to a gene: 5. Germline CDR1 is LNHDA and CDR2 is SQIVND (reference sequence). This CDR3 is CASSIQQGAAGNTIYF. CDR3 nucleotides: TGTGCCAGTAGTATCCAACAGGGGGCAGCTGGAAACACCATATATTTT.

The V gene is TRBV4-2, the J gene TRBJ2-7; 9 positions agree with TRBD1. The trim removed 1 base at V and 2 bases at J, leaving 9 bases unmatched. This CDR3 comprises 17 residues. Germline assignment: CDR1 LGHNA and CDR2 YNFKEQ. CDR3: CASSQASGTGLPYEQYF. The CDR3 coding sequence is TGTGCCAGCAGCCAAGCATCCGGGACAGGGCTCCCCTACGAGCAGTACTTC.

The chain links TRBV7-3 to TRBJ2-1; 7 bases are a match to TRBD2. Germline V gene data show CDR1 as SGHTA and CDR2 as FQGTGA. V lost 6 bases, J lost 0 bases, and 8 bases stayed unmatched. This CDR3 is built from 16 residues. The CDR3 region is CASRSSGSSSYNEQFF. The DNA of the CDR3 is TGTGCCAGCAGGTCTAGCGGATCTAGCTCCTACAATGAGCAGTTCTTC.

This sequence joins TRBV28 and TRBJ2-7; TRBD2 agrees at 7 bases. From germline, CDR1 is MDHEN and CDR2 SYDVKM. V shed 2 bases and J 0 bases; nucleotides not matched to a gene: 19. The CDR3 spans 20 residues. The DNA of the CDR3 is TGTGCCAGCAGTTTAATTTACTTCAACCCCAGGCGGGGGAGCTCCTACGAGCAGTACTTC. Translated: CASSLIYFNPRRGSSYEQYF.

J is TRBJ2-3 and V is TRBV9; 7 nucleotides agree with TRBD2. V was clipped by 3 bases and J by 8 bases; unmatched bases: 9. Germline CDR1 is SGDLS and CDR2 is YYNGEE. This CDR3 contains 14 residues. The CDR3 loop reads CASSAPRPGGTQYF. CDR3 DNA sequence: TGTGCCAGCAGCGCCCCCCGACCGGGAGGTACGCAGTATTTT. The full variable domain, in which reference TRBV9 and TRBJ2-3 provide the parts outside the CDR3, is DSGVTQTPKHLITATGQRVTLRCSPRSGDLSVYWYQQSLDQGLQFLIQYYNGEERAKGNILERFSAQQFPDLHSELNLSSLELGDSALYFCASSAPRPGGTQYFGPGTRLTVL.

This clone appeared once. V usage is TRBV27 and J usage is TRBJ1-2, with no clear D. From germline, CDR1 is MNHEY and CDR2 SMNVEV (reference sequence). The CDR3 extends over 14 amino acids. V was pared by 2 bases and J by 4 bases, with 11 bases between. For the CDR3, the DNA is TGTGCCAGCAGTTTAATTGGCAGTTCCTATGGCTACACCTTC. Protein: CASSLIGSSYGYTF.

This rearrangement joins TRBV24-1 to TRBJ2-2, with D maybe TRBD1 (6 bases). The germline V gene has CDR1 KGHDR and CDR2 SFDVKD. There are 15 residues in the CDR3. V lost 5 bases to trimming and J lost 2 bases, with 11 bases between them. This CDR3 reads CATSGPDSNTGELFF. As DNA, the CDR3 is TGTGCCACCAGTGGCCCGGACAGTAACACCGGGGAGCTGTTTTTT.

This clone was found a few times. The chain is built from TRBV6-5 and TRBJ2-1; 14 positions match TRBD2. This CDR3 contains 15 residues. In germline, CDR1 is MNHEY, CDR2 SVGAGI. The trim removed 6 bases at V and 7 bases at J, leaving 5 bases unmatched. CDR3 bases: TGTGCCAGCAGATCGGGACTAGCGGGAGTTAATGAGCAGTTCTTC. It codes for CASRSGLAGVNEQFF.

CDR3 sequence: CASTVTEESGELFF. For the CDR3, the DNA is TGTGCCAGCACTGTCACTGAGGAAAGCGGGGAGCTGTTTTTT. The V gene is TRBV28, the J gene TRBJ2-2; D is uncertain. The CDR3 has 14 amino acids. Germline V gene lookup returns CDR1 MDHEN and CDR2 SYDVKM. The V end was cut by 7 bases, the J end by 7 bases, with 16 bases between.

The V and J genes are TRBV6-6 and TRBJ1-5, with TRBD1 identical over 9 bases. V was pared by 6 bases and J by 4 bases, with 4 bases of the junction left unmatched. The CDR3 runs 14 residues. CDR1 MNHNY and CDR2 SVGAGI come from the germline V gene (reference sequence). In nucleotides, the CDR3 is TGTGCCAGCAGAAACAGGGGGCTTAATCAGCCCCAGCATTTT. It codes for CASRNRGLNQPQHF.

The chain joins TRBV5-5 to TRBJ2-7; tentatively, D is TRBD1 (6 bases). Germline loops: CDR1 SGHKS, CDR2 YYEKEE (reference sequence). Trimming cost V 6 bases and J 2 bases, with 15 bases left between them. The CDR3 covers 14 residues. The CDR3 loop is CASILTGTPYEQYF. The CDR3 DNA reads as TGTGCCAGCATCCTAACCGGGACACCCTACGAGCAGTACTTC.

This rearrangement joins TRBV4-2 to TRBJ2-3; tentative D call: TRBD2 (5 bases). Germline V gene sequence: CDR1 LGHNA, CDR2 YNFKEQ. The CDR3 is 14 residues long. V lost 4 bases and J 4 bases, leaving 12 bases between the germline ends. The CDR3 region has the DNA TGTGCCAGCAGCCCTGGAGGATTGGCAGATACGCAGTATTTT. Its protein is CASSPGGLADTQYF.

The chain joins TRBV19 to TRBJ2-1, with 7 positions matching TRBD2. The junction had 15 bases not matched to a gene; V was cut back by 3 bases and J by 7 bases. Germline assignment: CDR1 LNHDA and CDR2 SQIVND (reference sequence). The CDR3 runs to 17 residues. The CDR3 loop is CASSISLWGRAGNEQFF. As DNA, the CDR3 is TGTGCCAGTAGTATTTCCCTCTGGGGGAGGGCCGGGAATGAGCAGTTCTTC.

In nucleotides, the CDR3 is TGTGCCAGTAGACCGGGGAGAAACCCCCATTCACCCCTCCACTTT. As protein: CASRPGRNPHSPLHF. This chain connects TRBV19 to TRBJ1-6; D unresolved. The CDR3 is 15 residues long. V lost 6 bases to trimming and J lost 8 bases, with 17 bases between them. CDR1 LNHDA and CDR2 SQIVND come from the germline V gene (reference sequence).

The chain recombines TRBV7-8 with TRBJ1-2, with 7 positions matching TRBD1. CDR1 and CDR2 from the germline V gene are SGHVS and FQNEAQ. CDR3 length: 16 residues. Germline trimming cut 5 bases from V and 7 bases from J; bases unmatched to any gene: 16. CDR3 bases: TGTGCCAGCAGCCCAGGGGGTTTGACAGTCCCCTTTGGCTACACCTTC. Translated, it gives CASSPGGLTVPFGYTF.

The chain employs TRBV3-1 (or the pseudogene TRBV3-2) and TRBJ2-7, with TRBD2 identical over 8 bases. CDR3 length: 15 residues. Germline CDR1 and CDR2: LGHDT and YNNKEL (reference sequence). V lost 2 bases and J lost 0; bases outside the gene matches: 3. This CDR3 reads CASSQFTSGSYEQYF. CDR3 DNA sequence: TGTGCCAGCAGCCAATTTACTAGCGGCTCCTACGAGCAGTACTTC.